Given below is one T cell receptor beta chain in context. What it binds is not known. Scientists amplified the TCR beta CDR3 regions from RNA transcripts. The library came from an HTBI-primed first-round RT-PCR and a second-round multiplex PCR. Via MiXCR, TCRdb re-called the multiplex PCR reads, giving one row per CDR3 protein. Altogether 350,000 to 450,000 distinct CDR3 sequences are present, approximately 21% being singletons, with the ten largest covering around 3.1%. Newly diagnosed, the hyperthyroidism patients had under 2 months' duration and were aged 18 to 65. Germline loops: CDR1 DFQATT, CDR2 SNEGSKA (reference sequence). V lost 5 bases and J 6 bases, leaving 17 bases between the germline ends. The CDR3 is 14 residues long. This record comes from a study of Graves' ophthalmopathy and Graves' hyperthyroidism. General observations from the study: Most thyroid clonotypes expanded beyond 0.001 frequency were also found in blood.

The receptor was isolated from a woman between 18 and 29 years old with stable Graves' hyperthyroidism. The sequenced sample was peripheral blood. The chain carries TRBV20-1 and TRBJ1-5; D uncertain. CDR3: CSAPKGGPGQPQHF. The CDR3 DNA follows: TGCAGTGCTCCTAAGGGAGGGCCAGGTCAGCCCCAGCATTTT.